This T cell receptor beta chain was found in a study of shared clonotypes between healthy human individuals. This CDR3 is 14 amino acids long. Study-wide points: Non-shared clonotypes displayed generation probabilities falling below those of clonotypes present in all four donors. Across a few donors, naive CD4 shared approximately 4.5%, naive CD8 about 3.2%, memory CD4 2.3%, memory CD8 around 0.42%.

With respect to this clone: The antigen is unknown.

The naive CD8 population came from CD45RO-negative cells selected for CCR7, without terminally differentiated effector memory CD45RA+ cells. The study drew its donors from healthy HIV-negative adults without recent acute infections or vaccinations. Replicate PCRs run on sorted subsets employed 200 ng DNA, roughly 30,000 T cell genomes. The assay was immunoSEQ multiplex PCR, and TCRdb's table has in-frame clones only and misses some. Of approximately 810,000 clones in the sample, 85% to 95% were seen once. The sample consisted of naive CD8+ T cells sorted from blood. J is TRBJ1-4 and V is TRBV21-1. TRBV21-1 is classified as a pseudogene. This receptor was obtained from a man aged 30 to 39 in good health. CDR3 bases: TGTGCCAGCAGGCCCCCTGCAACTAATGAAAAACTGTTTTTT. Translated, it gives CASRPPATNEKLFF.